This T cell receptor (beta chain) was retrieved from a study of early T cells in non-severe SARS-CoV-2 infection. Study in general: Sequencing of unsorted whole blood was done on bulk RNA, leaving chains unpaired. Study results and caveats: Private and CD4 specificities were missed by VDJdb matching, which favored anti-spike CD8 responses.

This clonotype was seen many times. Its specificity is unknown. Individual cDNA molecules each received unique molecular identifiers attached to them. TCRdb reanalysed the 5' RACE reads using MiXCR and keeps one entry per CDR3 protein. The sample lists tens of thousands of distinct CDR3 sequences, approximately 12% occurring once. The specimen was whole blood. The origin of this receptor is an adult who was a healthcare worker with PCR-confirmed SARS-CoV-2 infection or an uninfected control (not recorded which).

The CDR3: CASSTRYSRGTSSTDTQYF. In DNA form, the CDR3 reads TGTGCCAGTAGTACTCGCTATTCACGGGGAACATCTAGCACAGATACGCAGTATTTT. This chain uses TRBV19 with TRBJ2-3; D may be TRBD2 (5 bases). This CDR3 has 19 amino acids. Germline V CDR1 and CDR2: LNHDA, SQIVND (reference sequence). V shed 4 bases and J shed 0 bases, with 23 bases lying between them.